This T cell receptor beta chain was sequenced for a study of T cells after yellow fever vaccination. At the level of the study: Fractions with few cells were prepared using SMART-Seq v4 Ultra Low Input.

TCRdb re-called the 5' RACE reads through MiXCR, storing one row per CDR3 protein. The table includes around 500,000 distinct CDR3 sequences, 20% to 25% detected once. Study observations and caveats: Only a minor proportion of clonotypes was detected across both CD4 and CD8 compartments.

This CDR3 contains 16 residues. CDR1 is SEHNR, CDR2 FQNEAQ, per germline (reference sequence). Trimming took off 4 bases at V and 7 bases at J, with 19 bases between the two ends. As concerns this clonotype: Its cognate antigen is unknown.

The sample was PBMCs, taken approximately 22 days after the first yellow fever vaccination. V is TRBV7-9 and J is TRBJ2-2; D may be TRBD1 (5 bases). This TCR was sampled from a man between 18 and 35 years old who received the YFV17D yellow fever vaccine. The CDR3 loop is CASSSAVDIKGGELFF. DNA of the CDR3: TGTGCCAGCAGCTCCGCGGTGGACATAAAGGGCGGGGAGCTGTTTTTT.